This paragraph reports one TCR beta chain. What it binds is unknown. Primers included in the PCR were 60 Vbeta and 13 Jbeta primers. The data were produced by immunoSEQ multiplex PCR, yet TCRdb's version contains in-frame clones alone and is incomplete. The sample lists about 160,000 clones, approximately 79% occurring once. The germline V gene encodes CDR1 SNHLY and CDR2 FYNNEI. The CDR3 is made up of 12 amino acids. The V end was cut by 4 bases, the J end by 13 bases, with 14 bases between. This sample was taken from a study of cytomegalovirus exposure and HLA in healthy donors. The study's findings and limits: The later analysis indicated that the majority of CMV-associated TCR beta chains appeared HLA-restricted. Reported performance of the classifier showed diagnosis of cytomegalovirus status with high specificity and sensitivity. Serostatus for CMV was the only available immune exposure information.

The sequence came from a man aged 35 to 55 in good health and CMV-seropositive. The chain carries TRBV2 and TRBJ1-5, with D possibly TRBD1 on 6 matching bases. The sequenced material came from PBMCs. CDR3 residues: CASSARQVTQHF. The DNA of the CDR3 is TGTGCCAGCAGTGCGAGACAGGTCACTCAGCATTTT.